The 3 T cell receptor beta chains given below trace back to one sample, sequenced in a study of metastatic and nonmetastatic thyroid tumors. TCRdb re-called clones from the PCR reads using MiXCR. The table has roughly 19,000 clones, about 24% seen once; the top ten hold approximately 5.9%. There were no patients who had received any treatment before thyroid surgery. The sequenced sample was tumor tissue. These receptors were collected from a female donor with papillary thyroid cancer or a benign thyroid nodule (not recorded which). Some clones in this sample may be carry-over from other donors' samples.

This clone is deemed medium-sized. The chain links TRBV19 to TRBJ2-7, with D maybe TRBD2 (6 bases). The CDR3 consists of 15 residues. Trimming cost V 3 bases and J 2 bases, with 14 bases left between them. Per the germline V gene, CDR1 is LNHDA and CDR2 is SQIVND (reference sequence). The DNA of the CDR3 is TGTGCCAGTAGTATCGGGGGAGCGCAACCCTACGAGCAGTACTTC. Its translation is CASSIGGAQPYEQYF. The full variable domain, rest sourced from reference TRBV19 and TRBJ2-7, is DGGITQSPKYLFRKEGQNVTLSCEQNLNHDAMYWYRQDPGQGLRLIYYSQIVNDFQKGDIAEGYSVSREKKESFPLTVTSAQKNPTAFYLCASSIGGAQPYEQYFGPGTRLTVT.

This clone was recorded a few times. The V gene is TRBV19, the J gene TRBJ1-2, with D tentatively TRBD1 (6 bases). The CDR3 runs to 14 residues. Deletions cut 6 bases from V and 3 bases from J, with 14 bases between. The germline V gene encodes CDR1 LNHDA and CDR2 SQIVND (reference sequence). The CDR3 DNA reads TGTGCCAGTAGGCTCCGGGACAAGGACTATGGCTACACCTTC. Amino acids: CASRLRDKDYGYTF.

This sequence joins TRBV18 and TRBJ2-7; the D is unclear. Germline V gives CDR1 KGHSH, CDR2 LQKENI. The CDR3 is 15 residues long. V dropped 2 bases and J dropped 1 base, with 12 bases sitting between them. CDR3 sequence (DNA): TGTGCCAGCTCACCATCAAGGGTAGGGTCCTACGAGCAGTACTTC. Translating it yields CASSPSRVGSYEQYF.